This T cell receptor (beta chain) was retrieved from a study of patients and donors after allogeneic stem cell transplantation. A single record per CDR3 protein comes from TCRdb applying MiXCR to the RT-PCR reads. The sample holds approximately 160,000 distinct CDR3 sequences; roughly 31% are singletons and the top ten take under 3.5%. The CDR3 runs to 12 residues. Germline-derived CDR1 and CDR2 are MDHEN and SYDVKM. Deletions cut 10 bases from V and 4 bases from J, with 13 bases between. The TCR was taken from a human donor who was either an allogeneic HSCT recipient or a stem cell or donor lymphocyte infusion donor (not recorded which). It is not recorded whose cells these are; they may come from a transplant donor. Material: blood, either unsorted or a sorted T cell fraction (not recorded which). The J gene is TRBJ2-5, the V gene TRBV28; tentative D call: TRBD2 (6 bases). In DNA, the CDR3 is TGTGCCACCTTACTAGCCGGAGAGACCCAGTACTTC. Protein: CATLLAGETQYF.